This T cell receptor (beta chain) appears in the sequencing data of a study of T cells expressing NK-cell markers. Reprocessing the 5' RACE reads, TCRdb reports a single entry for every CDR3 protein and omits DNA. The sample yields approximately 550,000 distinct CDR3 sequences, of which the top ten take up roughly 3.4%. CDR3 length: 15 amino acids. Germline V CDR1 and CDR2: SGHRS, YFSETQ. The rearrangement joins TRBV5-1 to TRBJ1-1; TCRdb indicates TRBD1, and absent DNA this call remains unverified. The specimen was blood T cells: a sorted CD56 or NKG2C T cell subset, CD4+ or CD8+ T cells, or bulk PBMC T cells (not recorded which). This TCR came from a man younger than 35 in good health. The CDR3 loop reads CASSQRQGPNTEAFF.